This T cell receptor (beta chain) was recorded in a study of blood T cells in healthy people across ages. Overall study findings and caveats: Researchers report that TCR beta diversity correlated strongly with naive T cell percentage. The study could not conclusively compare naive and antigen-experienced cells, given its unsorted PBMCs.

No fewer than 5.5 micrograms of total RNA were isolated from every sample. PCR was performed a second time for about 7 to 12 cycles using a sample-barcoded 5' primer and a J-beta primer mix. Via MiXCR, TCRdb re-called the 5' RACE reads, giving one row per CDR3 protein. The profile shows approximately 680,000 distinct CDR3 sequences, 32% of them singletons. Comments on this clonotype: Its antigen is unknown.

This CDR3 contains 17 residues. The J segment lost 6 bases and the V segment lost 1 base, leaving 12 bases of the junction unmatched. CDR1 is SGHNT, CDR2 YENEEA, per germline. The TCR comes from a woman older than 75 in good health. The specimen was blood. This rearrangement joins TRBV11-3 to TRBJ2-3; TRBD2 aligns across 8 bases. The CDR3 sequence: CASSLGSVGGAGDTQYF. The CDR3 DNA reads as TGTGCCAGCAGCTTAGGCTCTGTCGGGGGGGCAGGGGATACGCAGTATTTT.